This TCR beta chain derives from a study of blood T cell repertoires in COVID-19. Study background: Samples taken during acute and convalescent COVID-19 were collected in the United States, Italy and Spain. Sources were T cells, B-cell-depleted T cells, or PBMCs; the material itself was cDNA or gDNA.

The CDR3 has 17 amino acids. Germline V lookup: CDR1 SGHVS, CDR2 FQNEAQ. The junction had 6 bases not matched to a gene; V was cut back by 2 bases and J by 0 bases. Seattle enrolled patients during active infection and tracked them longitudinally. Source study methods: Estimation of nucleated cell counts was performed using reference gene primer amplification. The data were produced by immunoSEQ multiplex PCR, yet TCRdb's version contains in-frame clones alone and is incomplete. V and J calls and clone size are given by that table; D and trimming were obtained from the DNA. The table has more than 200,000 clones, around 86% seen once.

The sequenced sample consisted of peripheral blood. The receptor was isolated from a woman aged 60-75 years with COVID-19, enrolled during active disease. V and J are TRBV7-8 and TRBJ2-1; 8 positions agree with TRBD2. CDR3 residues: CASSLTSGGSSYNEQFF. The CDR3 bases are TGTGCCAGCAGCTTAACCAGCGGGGGAAGCTCCTACAATGAGCAGTTCTTC.